What follows are 20 T cell receptor beta chains derived from one specimen sequenced in a study of shared clonotypes between healthy human individuals. Selected positively for CCR7 and CD45RO-negative, naive CD8 cells excluded terminally differentiated effector memory CD45RA+ cells. Here immunoSEQ multiplex PCR was the method, and the copy in TCRdb shows in-frame clones only, minus some. The sample contains hundreds of thousands of clones, approximately 96% of which appear only once. Specimen: naive CD8+ T cells sorted from blood. Receptor source: a woman aged 25 to 39 in good health.

This sequence joins TRBV27 and TRBJ1-5, with 12 bases matching TRBD1. V was pared by 8 bases and J by 4 bases, with 15 bases of the junction left unmatched. CDR3 length: 18 residues. Germline V gene data show CDR1 as MNHEY and CDR2 as SMNVEV (reference sequence). CDR3 amino acids: CASSSGTGGYIANQPQHF. DNA of the CDR3: TGTGCCAGCTCCTCGGGGACAGGGGGCTATATAGCAAATCAGCCCCAGCATTTT.

The chain is built from TRBV27 and TRBJ2-7, with TRBD2 as a possible D gene (6 bases). This CDR3 comprises 13 residues. Per germline, CDR1 MNHEY and CDR2 SMNVEV (reference sequence). The V and J ends lost 3 bases and 3 bases respectively, with 9 bases between them. This CDR3 is CASSLGLLYEQYF. In DNA form, the CDR3 reads TGTGCCAGCAGTTTGGGACTGCTCTACGAGCAGTACTTC.

This clone was seen only once. CDR3 sequence reads: CASSPPGPYEQFF. The CDR3 DNA reads as TGTGCCAGCAGCCCTCCGGGACCCTATGAGCAGTTCTTC. V gene TRBV9 combines with J gene TRBJ2-1, with D perhaps assigned TRBD1 or TRBD2 (5 bases each). The CDR3 runs 13 residues. V lost 4 bases, J lost 8 bases, and 13 bases lay in between. The V gene's germline CDR1 is SGDLS and CDR2 YYNGEE.

The chain has TRBV4-1 and TRBJ2-7; TRBD1 aligns across 7 bases. V dropped 4 bases and J dropped 4; count of bases not matched to a gene: 7. This CDR3 is 14 amino acids long. Germline lookup yields CDR1 MGHRA and CDR2 YSYEKL. The CDR3 region has the DNA TGCGCCAGCAGCCGGGACAGAACCTCATACGAGCAGTACTTC. It is translated as CASSRDRTSYEQYF.

There are a few counts of this clone. The chain carries TRBV28 and TRBJ1-3; D is possibly TRBD1 (6 bases). This CDR3 is 13 amino acids long. Germline-derived CDR1 and CDR2 are MDHEN and SYDVKM. V was shortened by 11 bases and J by 7 bases, with 18 bases between the two germline ends. The CDR3 loop reads CASAAGARNTIYF. Here the CDR3 DNA reads TGTGCCTCCGCCGCGGGGGCACGGAACACCATATATTTT.

V gene TRBV2 combines with J gene TRBJ2-1; either TRBD1 or TRBD2 may fit D (5 bases each). The CDR3 is 14 residues long. Germline V gene data show CDR1 as SNHLY and CDR2 as FYNNEI. The V end lost 9 bases, the J end lost 0 bases, and 12 bases lay between the germline ends. The CDR3 coding sequence is TGTGCCAGGAACCGGGACCTCTCCTACAATGAGCAGTTCTTC. It specifies CARNRDLSYNEQFF.

The chain carries TRBV19 and TRBJ2-7, with TRBD2 as a possible D gene (6 bases). The V and J ends lost 3 bases and 6 bases respectively, with 18 bases between them. The germline CDR1 and CDR2 sequences are LNHDA and SQIVND (reference sequence). The CDR3 runs 15 residues. In DNA form, the CDR3 reads TGTGCCAGTAGTATTGGGGGGACTTCACTTCGCGAGCAGTACTTC. As protein: CASSIGGTSLREQYF.

The rearrangement uses TRBV29-1 and TRBJ2-7, with 7 bases lining up with TRBD2. The V segment lost 7 bases and the J segment 7 bases; nucleotides outside the gene matches: 16. This CDR3 is 14 amino acids long. Germline CDR1 reads SQVTM; CDR2 reads ANQGSEA. CDR3 sequence reads: CSALEAGDHWEQYF. Here the CDR3 DNA reads TGCAGCGCCCTTGAGGCGGGAGACCATTGGGAGCAGTACTTC.

CDR3 loop: CASSFGTSGRNYGDTQYF. The CDR3, as DNA: TGTGCCAGCAGTTTCGGGACTAGCGGGAGGAATTACGGAGATACGCAGTATTTT. V usage is TRBV27 and J usage is TRBJ2-3; 15 positions agree with TRBD2. Trimming removed 3 bases from V and 5 bases from J; junction bases left unmatched: 9. This CDR3 spans 18 amino acids. Germline CDR1 reads MNHEY; CDR2 reads SMNVEV (reference sequence).

The chain employs TRBV7-8 and TRBJ2-1; 15 bases align to TRBD2. Germline loops: CDR1 SGHVS, CDR2 FQNEAQ. The trim removed 5 bases at V and 0 bases at J, leaving 11 bases unmatched. The CDR3 is 20 residues long. The CDR3 DNA follows: TGTGCCAGCAGCCAAGGACTAGCGGGAGGGACCTCGAGCTCCTACAATGAGCAGTTCTTC. Its translation is CASSQGLAGGTSSSYNEQFF. Together with reference TRBV7-8 and TRBJ2-1, the CDR3 gives the full variable domain: GAGVSQSPRYKVAKRGQDVALRCDPISGHVSLFWYQQALGQGPEFLTYFQNEAQLDKSGLPSDRFFAERPEGSVSTLKIQRTQQEDSAVYLCASSQGLAGGTSSSYNEQFFGPGTRLTVL.

The chain joins TRBV27 to TRBJ1-4, with no clear D. The CDR3 extends over 14 amino acids. V lost 3 bases and J lost 0, with 5 bases in between. CDR1 is MNHEY, CDR2 SMNVEV, per germline (reference sequence). The CDR3 protein is CASSFGSTNEKLFF. The CDR3, as DNA: TGTGCCAGCAGTTTTGGCTCAACTAATGAAAAACTGTTTTTT.

With regard to this clone: Distinct nucleotide sequences in the sample also encode this CDR3. The chain links TRBV28 to TRBJ1-2; maybe TRBD1 (5 bases). The CDR3 has 13 residues. In germline, CDR1 is MDHEN, CDR2 SYDVKM. V was shortened by 3 bases and J by 2 bases, with 7 bases between the two germline ends. The CDR3 sequence: CASSFRGNYGYTF. The CDR3 DNA is TGTGCCAGCAGTTTCCGGGGGAACTATGGCTACACCTTC.

CDR3: CASSIVGGDNEQFF. The CDR3 region has the DNA TGTGCCAGTAGTATAGTGGGAGGAGACAATGAGCAGTTCTTC. The chain carries TRBV19 and TRBJ2-1; the D gene is possibly TRBD2 (6 bases). Germline V CDR1 and CDR2: LNHDA, SQIVND (reference sequence). Deletions cut 1 base from V and 5 bases from J, with 9 bases between. The CDR3 runs 14 residues.

V and J are TRBV27 and TRBJ1-6; D is ambiguous. CDR1 and CDR2 from the germline V gene are MNHEY and SMNVEV (reference sequence). V lost 3 bases and J lost 13, with 13 bases in between. The CDR3 has 13 residues. CDR3 sequence: CASSFVPGSPLHF. CDR3 coding DNA: TGTGCCAGCAGTTTCGTCCCAGGTTCCCCCCTCCACTTT.

This rearrangement joins TRBV28 to TRBJ2-5, with 10 bases lining up with TRBD1. Per the germline V gene, CDR1 is MDHEN and CDR2 is SYDVKM. V was pared by 4 bases and J by 5 bases, with 4 bases of the junction left unmatched. The CDR3 runs 14 residues. CDR3 in DNA: TGTGCCAGCAGTTGGACAGGGGGTCCGGAGACCCAGTACTTC. This encodes CASSWTGGPETQYF.

This clone came up once. V gene TRBV13 combines with J gene TRBJ2-5; 9 nucleotides line up with TRBD2. The CDR3 is 15 residues long. Germline V CDR1 and CDR2: PRHDT, FYEKMQ (reference sequence). Losses at the gene ends were 3 bases for V and 1 base for J; bases not matched to a gene: 3. DNA for the CDR3: TGTGCCAGCAGCTTCGCGGGACTAGCCCAAGAGACCCAGTACTTC. It encodes CASSFAGLAQETQYF.

Remarks on this clone: This sample also contains other DNA sequences that code for the same CDR3. The chain links TRBV11-2 to TRBJ2-1, with D perhaps assigned TRBD1 or TRBD2 (5 bases each). Germline V gene data show CDR1 as SGHAT and CDR2 as FQNNGV. CDR3 length equals 12 residues. V was clipped by 1 base and J by 9 bases, with 7 bases between them. The CDR3 DNA follows: TGTGCCAGCAGCTTAGGTGGGGGTGAGCAGTTCTTC. It translates to CASSLGGGEQFF.

The chain is built from TRBV19 and TRBJ2-7, with 12 bases identical to TRBD2. V gave up 1 base and J gave up 4 bases; unmatched junction bases: 2. The CDR3 covers 15 residues. Germline CDR1 and CDR2: LNHDA and SQIVND (reference sequence). Written as DNA, the CDR3 is TGTGCCAGTAGTATAGCCGGGACTAGCGGGTACGAGCAGTACTTC. This codes for CASSIAGTSGYEQYF. The variable domain in full, completed from reference TRBV19 and TRBJ2-7, reads DGGITQSPKYLFRKEGQNVTLSCEQNLNHDAMYWYRQDPGQGLRLIYYSQIVNDFQKGDIAEGYSVSREKKESFPLTVTSAQKNPTAFYLCASSIAGTSGYEQYFGPGTRLTVT.

The J gene is TRBJ2-4, the V gene TRBV5-4; 7 positions agree with TRBD2. Germline V gene data show CDR1 as SGHNT and CDR2 as YYREEE (reference sequence). The CDR3 contains 15 residues. The V gene end was trimmed by 2 bases and the J gene end by 5 bases; junction bases not matched to a gene: 7. CDR3: CASSLSGTAQNIQYF. The CDR3 region has the DNA TGTGCCAGCAGCTTAAGCGGGACGGCCCAAAACATTCAGTACTTC.

The chain combines TRBV15 with TRBJ2-3, with unresolved D. CDR3 size: 15 residues. The V gene lost 5 bases and the J gene lost 0 bases, with 12 bases spanning the gap. CDR1 and CDR2 from the germline V gene are LNHNV and YYDKDF (reference sequence). CDR3 loop: CATSRVAVSTDTQYF. The CDR3 region has the DNA TGTGCCACCAGCCGGGTGGCGGTGAGCACAGATACGCAGTATTTT.